The present T cell receptor (beta chain) was sequenced within a study of T cell responses to AZD1222 COVID-19 vaccine. Study-wide results and caveats: Dominant CD4 TCR responses targeted spike regions 160-218 and 743-854. Repertoire sampling was restricted to post-peak T cell response timepoints.

The CDR3 loop spans 15 amino acids. Trimming removed 3 bases at V and 0 bases at J, with 11 bases between. In germline, CDR1 is LNHDA, CDR2 SQIVND (reference sequence). On this clone: Its antigen is not identified.

The repertoire was sequenced with immunoSEQ multiplex PCR; TCRdb's copy has only in-frame clones and lacks some. The sample includes approximately 80,000 clones, 75% to 90% of them seen just once. The receptor comes from an adult in good health. This sequence joins TRBV19 and TRBJ1-1; D is perhaps TRBD1 (5 bases). This specimen was peripheral blood, taken on day 0 of AZD1222 vaccination. The CDR3 DNA is TGTGCCAGTAGTATTTGGGGCAGGCTGAACACTGAAGCTTTCTTT. Translation gives CASSIWGRLNTEAFF.